A selection of T cell receptor beta chains follows, all from one sample in a study of beta chain features in type 1 diabetes. Method: immunoSEQ multiplex PCR; TCRdb's copy keeps in-frame clones and lacks some. This table has under 300,000 clones, roughly 21% appearing once. The sample consisted of naive CD4+ T cells from blood. All receptors come from a woman in her thirties or forties with type 1 diabetes. The CDR3 runs from the conserved cysteine through the conserved F or W. The D gene is left open where the match is weak. Rows may omit the clone size; those that give it use once, few, many or a size class.

clone size,J gene,V gene,D gene,CDR3 DNA,CDR3 protein
few,TRBJ2-3,TRBV5-6,-,TGTGCCAGCAGCCTAGCCAGGACAGCTAGCACAGATACGCAGTATTTT,CASSLARTASTDTQYF
few,TRBJ1-5,TRBV14,-,TGTGCCAGCAGCCGGGACTCCAATCAGCCCCAGCATTTT,CASSRDSNQPQHF
few,TRBJ1-2,TRBV5-4,-,TGTGCCAGCAGCTTGGCCACCCCCGGCGGCCATGGCTACACCTTC,CASSLATPGGHGYTF
-,TRBJ2-7,TRBV30,TRBD1,TGTGCCTGGAGTGTACAGGGACAGGGGGCCTACGAGCAGTACTTC,CAWSVQGQGAYEQYF
-,TRBJ2-1,TRBV5-1,-,TGCGCCAGCAGCTTATTTCTTAGCGGAGCCAGAAATGAGCAGTTCTTC,CASSLFLSGARNEQFF
-,TRBJ2-1,TRBV7-9,-,TGTGCCAGCACCAAGGCCGGAGAATACAATGAGCAGTTCTTC,CASTKAGEYNEQFF
-,TRBJ2-1,TRBV27,-,TGTGCCAGCAGTCCTATAGGTGGGTTAGAGACAGGAGGCTTCTTC,CASSPIGGLETGGFF
-,TRBJ1-2,TRBV4-3,-,TGCGCCAGCAGCCAAGATCCACGGGGGAGCGGCTATGGCTACACCTTC,CASSQDPRGSGYGYTF
-,TRBJ2-5,TRBV19,-,TGTGCCAGTAGTATACAGGGTAGCCAAGAGACCCAGTACTTC,CASSIQGSQETQYF
-,TRBJ1-1,TRBV15,-,TGTGCCACCAGCATCGGGTTGAACACTGAAGCTTTCTTT,CATSIGLNTEAFF
-,TRBJ1-6,TRBV27,-,TGTGCCAGCCGCCGAGATAATTCACCCCTCCACTTT,CASRRDNSPLHF
-,TRBJ2-7,TRBV28,TRBD1,TGTGCCAGCAGTCCGGGACAGGCTACCTACGAGCAGTACTTC,CASSPGQATYEQYF
-,TRBJ1-2,TRBV30,-,TGTGCCTGGAGTGTACTCGCCAGGGACTATGGCTACACCTTC,CAWSVLARDYGYTF
-,TRBJ1-1,TRBV2,-,TGTGCCAGCAGGGAGGACGGGGGGATAACTCCTGAAGCTTTCTTT,CASREDGGITPEAFF
-,TRBJ2-7,TRBV7-2,-,TGTGCCAGCAGCTTAGGTTCGGGGTTCTACGAGCAGTACTTC,CASSLGSGFYEQYF
-,TRBJ2-1,TRBV18,-,TGTGCCAGCTCACCGAACTCCCTAGGTGATAATGAGCAGTTCTTC,CASSPNSLGDNEQFF
-,TRBJ1-5,TRBV18,-,TGTGCCAGCTCACAACAGGATGGTGGTGTCGGGCAGCCCCAGCATTTT,CASSQQDGGVGQPQHF
-,TRBJ1-1,TRBV18,-,TGTGCCAGCTCAACCGCGGATGACACTGAAGCTTTCTTT,CASSTADDTEAFF
-,TRBJ1-2,TRBV18,-,TGTGCCAGCTCACCACCGAGCGTGACTGGTGGGTATGGCTACACCTTC,CASSPPSVTGGYGYTF
-,TRBJ1-4,TRBV30,-,TGTGCCTGGATGGTCTACGGTAACGAAAAACTGTTTTTT,CAWMVYGNEKLFF
few,TRBJ2-5,TRBV7-2,TRBD1,TGTGCCAGCAGCTCTCGACAGGGGGCCTCGGAGACCCAGTACTTC,CASSSRQGASETQYF
few,TRBJ2-7,TRBV7-2,TRBD2,TGTGCCAGCAGCTTAGTAGCGGGAGGAAACGAGCAGTACTTC,CASSLVAGGNEQYF
-,TRBJ1-5,TRBV19,-,TGTGCCAGTAGTGGCAGGGTCGATCAGCCCCAGCATTTT,CASSGRVDQPQHF
-,TRBJ2-7,TRBV27,-,TGTGCCAGCAGATCCCGCGGCTACGAGCAGTACTTC,CASRSRGYEQYF
few,TRBJ1-5,TRBV15,-,TGTGCCACCAGCCAGGATAGCAATCAGCCCCAGCATTTT,CATSQDSNQPQHF
few,TRBJ2-7,TRBV9,TRBD2,TGTGCCAGCAGCGTCGGTAGCGGGGGGGTTTCCTACGAGCAGTACTTC,CASSVGSGGVSYEQYF
-,TRBJ1-1,TRBV28,TRBD1,TGTGCCAGCAGTTTGTCTGCCGGGACAGTGAACACTGAAGCTTTCTTT,CASSLSAGTVNTEAFF
-,TRBJ2-3,TRBV5-1,TRBD2,TGCGCCAGCAGGACTAGCGGGGAAGCTACAGATACGCAGTATTTT,CASRTSGEATDTQYF
-,TRBJ2-7,TRBV27,-,TGTGCCAGCAGTTTATCGGGGGGTGAAGAGCAGTACTTC,CASSLSGGEEQYF
-,TRBJ2-3,TRBV4-3,TRBD2,TGCGCCAGCAGCCAAGTAAGGGAGGGAGATACGCAGTATTTT,CASSQVREGDTQYF
few,TRBJ2-1,TRBV7-9,-,TGTGCCAGCTCCCAGGCCCGAGGGTCCTACAATGAGCAGTTCTTC,CASSQARGSYNEQFF
-,TRBJ1-2,TRBV30,TRBD1,TGTGCCTGGTCGACAGGGGAGAACTATGGCTACACCTTC,CAWSTGENYGYTF
-,TRBJ1-1,TRBV6-5,-,TGTGCCAGCAGTTACGGGGGGAGAACTGAAGCTTTCTTT,CASSYGGRTEAFF
-,TRBJ2-7,TRBV20-1,-,TGCAGTGCTAGTGGTTCGTACGAGCAGTACTTC,CSASGSYEQYF
few,TRBJ1-2,TRBV9,-,TGTGCCAGCAGCGTAGAAGGGGGACCAACTTTGAGGTACACCTTC,CASSVEGGPTLRYTF
-,TRBJ2-3,TRBV5-6,TRBD2,TGTGCCAGCAGCTTGGAGCTAGCGGTCGCAGATACGCAGTATTTT,CASSLELAVADTQYF
-,TRBJ1-5,TRBV7-2,-,TGTGCCAGCAGCACCAACAGGGATCAGCCCCAGCATTTT,CASSTNRDQPQHF
-,TRBJ1-2,TRBV9,-,TGTGCCAGCAGCTTAACAGGACAGAACTATGGCTACACCTTC,CASSLTGQNYGYTF
-,TRBJ2-5,TRBV5-1,-,TGCGCCAGCAGCTCCAGCCCGCGGGGGCGAGAGACCCAGTACTTC,CASSSSPRGRETQYF
-,TRBJ2-2,TRBV7-3,-,TGTGCCAGCAGCCGACAAGGCAACACCGGGGAGCTGTTTTTT,CASSRQGNTGELFF
-,TRBJ1-1,TRBV4-1,-,TGCGCCAGCAGCCAAGATTTCGGGAACACTGAAGCTTTCTTT,CASSQDFGNTEAFF
-,TRBJ2-1,TRBV19,-,TGTGCCAGTAGTATGGGGGCGGCGGGTTACTCCTACAATGAGCAGTTCTTC,CASSMGAAGYSYNEQFF
-,TRBJ1-5,TRBV18,-,TGTGCCAGCTCGGTGACAGAAGGGGAGCCCCAGCATTTT,CASSVTEGEPQHF
-,TRBJ2-3,TRBV4-1,TRBD1,TGCGCCAGCAGCCACCCGGCGGGACAGGGAACAGATACGCAGTATTTT,CASSHPAGQGTDTQYF